The TCR beta chain described here comes from a study of human T cells and chemical hapten exposure. Study in general: It was small differences in pooled library volume that mainly caused per-sample TCR yields to vary. Study-wide findings and caveats: TCRs whose frequency exceeded 1 in 1000 remained the same following DPC sensitization.

This CDR3 spans 17 amino acids. Germline V gene sequence: CDR1 SGHRS, CDR2 YFSETQ. The V end lost 0 bases, the J end lost 0 bases, and 15 bases lay between the germline ends. Unique molecular identifiers were attached to individual cDNA molecules during library preparation. Original processing methods: Sample-level TCR yields exhibited a median of 95,638, with a range of roughly 20,000 to 750,000. TCRdb itself ran the RACE reads through MiXCR, one entry per CDR3 protein. The V and J calls and clone size are TCRdb's, not the authors'. The table lists more than 75,000 distinct CDR3 sequences, approximately 8% of them singletons, with over 1.5% in the top ten. There are a few counts of this clonotype. Its antigen remains unknown. Time point in this sample: healthy volunteer bleed at 6 weeks. The template was total RNA from unfractionated whole blood.

Material: whole blood. This rearrangement joins TRBV5-1 to TRBJ1-1; D is perhaps TRBD1 (5 bases). The TCR comes from a male donor in good health. Some clones in this sample may be carry-over from other donors' samples. CDR3 amino acids: CASSLDRLYPMNTEAFF. The CDR3 region has the DNA TGCGCCAGCAGCTTGGACAGGCTTTACCCCATGAACACTGAAGCTTTCTTT.